Listed below are T cell receptor beta chains from one sample, sequenced in a study of CD8+CD57+ T cells in acquired aplastic anemia. TCRdb re-called the reads with MiXCR, one entry per CDR3 protein. The table has under 200,000 distinct CDR3 sequences, 65% to 75% seen once. Input material: sorted CD4+, CD8+, or CD8+CD57+ T cells (not recorded which) from PBMCs. Receptors originate from a human donor with aplastic anemia. Each CDR3 is given with its conserved first and last residue. D genes are given only for firm matches.

V gene	D gene	J gene	CDR3 protein	CDR3 DNA
TRBV7-3	.	TRBJ2-3	CASSLRAGQDTQYF	TGTGCCAGCAGCTTACGGGCAGGGCAAGATACGCAGTATTTT
TRBV6-6	.	TRBJ2-7	CASKSETSYEQYF	TGTGCCAGCAAATCGGAGACCTCCTACGAGCAGTACTTC
TRBV5-1	.	TRBJ2-1	CASSLAMGGGRISYNEQFF	TGCGCCAGCAGCTTGGCGATGGGGGGGGGCCGTATCTCCTACAATGAGCAGTTCTTC
TRBV7-9	.	TRBJ2-7	CASSLTPDALEQYF	TGTGCTAGCAGCTTAACCCCGGATGCGCTCGAGCAGTACTTC
TRBV15	.	TRBJ2-5	CATSRERASRAGTQYF	TGTGCCACCAGCAGAGAACGGGCCTCAAGGGCCGGGACCCAGTACTTC
TRBV10-3	.	TRBJ2-7	CAISESSNSYEQYF	TGTGCCATCAGTGAGTCATCCAACTCCTACGAGCAGTACTTC
TRBV7-9	.	TRBJ2-5	CASSHGDQETQYF	TGTGCCAGCAGCCACGGGGACCAAGAGACCCAGTACTTC
TRBV9	TRBD2	TRBJ2-7	CASSLREGTTPYEQYF	TGTGCCAGCAGCCTTCGAGAGGGGACTACTCCTTACGAGCAGTACTTC
TRBV14	.	TRBJ1-2	CASSNSTRFLYGYTF	TGTGCCAGCAGCAACTCGACCCGTTTCCTCTATGGCTACACCTTC
TRBV2	TRBD1	TRBJ2-3	CAGSVETGGDTQYF	TGTGCCGGCTCAGTGGAGACAGGGGGGGATACGCAGTATTTT
TRBV10-3	TRBD2	TRBJ2-5	CATGTSGTGYQETQYF	TGTGCCACCGGGACTAGCGGGACGGGGTACCAAGAGACCCAGTACTTC
TRBV7-9	TRBD1	TRBJ1-1	CASSYPDRAEGEAFF	TGTGCCAGCAGCTATCCGGACAGGGCGGAGGGGGAAGCTTTCTTT
TRBV7-2	TRBD1	TRBJ2-1	CASSFGQGAYNEQFF	TGTGCCAGCAGCTTTGGACAGGGGGCATACAATGAGCAGTTCTTC
TRBV19	.	TRBJ1-1	CASSIGGLENTEAFF	TGTGCCAGTAGTATTGGGGGACTGGAGAACACTGAAGCTTTCTTT